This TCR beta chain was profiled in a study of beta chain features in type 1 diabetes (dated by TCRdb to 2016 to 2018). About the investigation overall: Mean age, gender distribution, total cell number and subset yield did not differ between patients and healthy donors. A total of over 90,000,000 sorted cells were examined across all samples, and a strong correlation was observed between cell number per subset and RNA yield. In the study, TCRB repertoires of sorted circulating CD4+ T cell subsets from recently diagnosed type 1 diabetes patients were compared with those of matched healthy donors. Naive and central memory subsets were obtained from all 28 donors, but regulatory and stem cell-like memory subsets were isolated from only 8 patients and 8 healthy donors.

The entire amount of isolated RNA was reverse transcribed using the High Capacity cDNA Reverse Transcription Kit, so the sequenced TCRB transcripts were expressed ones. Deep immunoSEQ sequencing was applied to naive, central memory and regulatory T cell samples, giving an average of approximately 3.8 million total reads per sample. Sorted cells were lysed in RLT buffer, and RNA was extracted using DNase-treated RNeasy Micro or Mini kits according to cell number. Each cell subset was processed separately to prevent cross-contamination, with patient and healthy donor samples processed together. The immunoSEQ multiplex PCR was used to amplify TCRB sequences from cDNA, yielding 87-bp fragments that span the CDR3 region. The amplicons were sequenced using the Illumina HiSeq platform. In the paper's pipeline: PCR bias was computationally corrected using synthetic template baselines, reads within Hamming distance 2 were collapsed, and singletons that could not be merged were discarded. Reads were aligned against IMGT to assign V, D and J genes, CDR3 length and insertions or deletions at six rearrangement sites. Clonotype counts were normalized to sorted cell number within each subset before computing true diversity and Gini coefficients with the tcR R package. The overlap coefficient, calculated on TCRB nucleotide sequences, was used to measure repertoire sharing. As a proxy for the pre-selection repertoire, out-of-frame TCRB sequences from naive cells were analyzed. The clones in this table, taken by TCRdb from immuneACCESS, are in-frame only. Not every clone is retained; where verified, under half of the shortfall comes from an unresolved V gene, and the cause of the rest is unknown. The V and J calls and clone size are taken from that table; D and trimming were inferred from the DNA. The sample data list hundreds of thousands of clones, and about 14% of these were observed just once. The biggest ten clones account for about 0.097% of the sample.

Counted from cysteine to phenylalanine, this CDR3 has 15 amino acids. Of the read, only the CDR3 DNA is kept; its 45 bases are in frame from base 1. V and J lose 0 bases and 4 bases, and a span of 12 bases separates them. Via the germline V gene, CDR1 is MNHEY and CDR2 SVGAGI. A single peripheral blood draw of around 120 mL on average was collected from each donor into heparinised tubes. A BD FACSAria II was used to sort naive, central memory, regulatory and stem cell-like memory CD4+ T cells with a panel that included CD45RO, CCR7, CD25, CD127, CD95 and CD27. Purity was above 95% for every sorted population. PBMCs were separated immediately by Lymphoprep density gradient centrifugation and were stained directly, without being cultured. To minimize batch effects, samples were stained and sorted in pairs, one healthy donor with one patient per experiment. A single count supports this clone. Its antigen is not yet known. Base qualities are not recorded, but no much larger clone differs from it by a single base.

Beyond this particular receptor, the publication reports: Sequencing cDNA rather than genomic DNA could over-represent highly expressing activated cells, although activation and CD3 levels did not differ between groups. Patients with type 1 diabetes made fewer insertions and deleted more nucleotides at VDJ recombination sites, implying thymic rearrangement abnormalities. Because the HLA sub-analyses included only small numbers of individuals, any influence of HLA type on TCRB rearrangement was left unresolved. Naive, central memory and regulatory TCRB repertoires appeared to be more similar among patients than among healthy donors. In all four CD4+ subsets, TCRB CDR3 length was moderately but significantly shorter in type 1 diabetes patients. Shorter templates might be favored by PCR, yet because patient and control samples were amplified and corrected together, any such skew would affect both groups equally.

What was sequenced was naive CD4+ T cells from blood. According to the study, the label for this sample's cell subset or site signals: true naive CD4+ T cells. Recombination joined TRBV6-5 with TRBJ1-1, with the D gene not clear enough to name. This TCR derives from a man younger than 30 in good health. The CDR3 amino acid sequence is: CASSYSERLITEAFF. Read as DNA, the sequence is TGTGCCAGCAGTTACTCTGAGCGTTTAATCACTGAAGCTTTCTTT.